One and the same sample provided the 7 T cell receptor beta chains below, sequenced in a study of identical twins (dated by TCRdb to about 2016). The library was produced with 5' RACE. Data came from an Illumina HiSeq 2000. Through fastp at Q25 and MiXCR, TCRdb rebuilt clones from the public reads, retaining in-frame beta chains. CDR3 protein duplicates are merged, each entry listing the most common genes and DNA. The sample table lists approximately 1.8 million distinct CDR3 sequences, around 29% of them with a count of one. 0.27% of the sample is held by the ten biggest clonotypes. The sample taken for sequencing was cord blood. The origin of the receptors is a newborn girl in good health.

Details on this clonotype: An end of the junction differs from the germline gene, which may be a read error. CDR3 sequence (DNA): TGCAGTACTAGAGATCTTAGGAACTCCTACGAGCAGTACTTC. It encodes CSTRDLRNSYEQYF. The chain employs TRBV20-1 and TRBJ2-7, with D perhaps TRBD2 (5 bases). This CDR3 has 14 amino acids. The germline V gene has CDR1 DFQATT and CDR2 SNEGSKA (reference sequence).

V is TRBV24-1 and J is TRBJ1-1; D is unclear. The CDR3 contains 11 residues. Germline lookup yields CDR1 KGHDR and CDR2 SFDVKD. Trimming removed 6 bases from V and 1 base from J, with 2 bases in between. CDR3 sequence reads: CATSKNTEAFF. The CDR3 DNA reads as TGTGCCACCAGTAAGAACACTGAAGCTTTCTTT.

The rearrangement links TRBV12-3 or TRBV12-4 to TRBJ2-7; TRBD2 agrees at 8 bases. The V gene end was trimmed by 8 bases and the J gene end by 5 bases; junction bases not matched to a gene: 17. The CDR3 is 16 residues long. DNA for the CDR3: TGTGCCAGCGGTCCCCGCTGGGGCGGGGGGAGGGACGAGCAGTACTTC. Its translation: CASGPRWGGGRDEQYF.

The chain couples TRBV5-5 to TRBJ1-1; weak D call: TRBD1 (5 bases). The germline CDR1 and CDR2 sequences are SGHKS and YYEKEE (reference sequence). V was pared by 1 base and J by 1 base, with 17 bases between. The CDR3 length is 17 residues. For the CDR3, the DNA is TGTGCCAGCAGCTTGCAGAGCAGGGCGTACAGGAACACTGAAGCTTTCTTT. This translates into CASSLQSRAYRNTEAFF. Based on the CDR3 plus reference TRBV5-5 and TRBJ1-1, the full variable domain is DAGVTQSPTHLIKTRGQQVTLRCSPISGHKSVSWYQQVLGQGPQFIFQYYEKEERGRGNFPDRFSARQFPNYSSELNVNALLLGDSALYLCASSLQSRAYRNTEAFFGQGTRLTVV.

The chain joins TRBV20-1 to TRBJ2-3, with 8 bases aligning to TRBD2. The germline V gene has CDR1 DFQATT and CDR2 SNEGSKA (reference sequence). The CDR3 extends over 15 amino acids. The V gene end was trimmed by 6 bases and the J gene end by 0 bases; junction bases not matched to a gene: 8. CDR3 residues: CSAIPASGSTDTQYF. CDR3 nucleotide sequence: TGCAGTGCCATTCCCGCTAGCGGGAGCACAGATACGCAGTATTTT.

The chain employs TRBV4-1 and TRBJ2-7; weak D call: TRBD2 (6 bases). Trimming took off 1 base at V and 7 bases at J, with 17 bases between the two ends. This CDR3 has 15 residues. Germline V lookup: CDR1 MGHRA, CDR2 YSYEKL. CDR3 sequence: CASSQVPFPGDEQYF. The CDR3 DNA is TGCGCCAGCAGCCAAGTTCCGTTCCCGGGGGATGAGCAGTACTTC.

This clonotype was seen more than once but under ten times. The rearrangement links TRBV10-3 to TRBJ1-5; weak D call: TRBD1 (5 bases). V was trimmed by 0 bases and J by 2 bases, leaving 11 bases between them. From germline, CDR1 is ENHRY and CDR2 SYGVKD. The CDR3 spans 16 residues. This CDR3 is CAISESGGMGNQPQHF. The DNA for the CDR3 is TGTGCCATCAGTGAGTCCGGGGGGATGGGCAATCAGCCCCAGCATTTT.